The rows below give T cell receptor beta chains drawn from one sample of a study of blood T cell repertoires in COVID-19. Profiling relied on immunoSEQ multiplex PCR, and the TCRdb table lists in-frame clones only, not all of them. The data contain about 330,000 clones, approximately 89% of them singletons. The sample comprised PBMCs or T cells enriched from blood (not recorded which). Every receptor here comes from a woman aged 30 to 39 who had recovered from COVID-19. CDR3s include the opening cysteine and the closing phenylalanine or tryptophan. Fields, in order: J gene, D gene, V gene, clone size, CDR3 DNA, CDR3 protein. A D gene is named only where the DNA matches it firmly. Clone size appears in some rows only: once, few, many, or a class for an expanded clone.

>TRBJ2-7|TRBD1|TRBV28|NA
TGTGCCAGCAGCCCTACAGGGGCCACAAACCACGAGCAGTACTTC
CASSPTGATNHEQYF
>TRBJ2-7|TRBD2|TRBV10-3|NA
TGTGCCATCAATAATCGGGAGGGTGACGAGCAGTACTTC
CAINNREGDEQYF
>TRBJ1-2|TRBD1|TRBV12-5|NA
TGTGCTAGTGGTTTGGGTACAGGGGATGGCTACACCTTC
CASGLGTGDGYTF
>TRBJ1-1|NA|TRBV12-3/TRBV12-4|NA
TGTGCCAGCAGGACAGTCTACACTGAAGCTTTCTTT
CASRTVYTEAFF
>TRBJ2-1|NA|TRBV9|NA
TGTGCCAGCAGCGTAGGGTACAGTGCCTACAATGAGCAGTTCTTC
CASSVGYSAYNEQFF
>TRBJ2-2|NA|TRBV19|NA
TGTGCCAGTAGTGTGGGAGGGGGATCCGGGGAGCTGTTTTTT
CASSVGGGSGELFF
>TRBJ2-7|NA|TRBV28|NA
NA
CASSTSGQGISYEQYF
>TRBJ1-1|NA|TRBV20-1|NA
TGCAGTGCTAGAGACGACAGTGAAGCTTTCTTT
CSARDDSEAFF
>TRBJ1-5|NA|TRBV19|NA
TGTGCCAGTAGTATAGGGGGGCCGGGACGCCCCTGGCCCCAGCATTTT
CASSIGGPGRPWPQHF
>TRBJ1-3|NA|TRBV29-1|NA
TGCAGCACCCAGAAGGTGGGGCCAGGAAACACCATATATTTT
CSTQKVGPGNTIYF
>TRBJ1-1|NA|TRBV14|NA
TGTGCCAGCAGCCAGGAGGACAGAATTAACACTGAAGCTTTCTTT
CASSQEDRINTEAFF
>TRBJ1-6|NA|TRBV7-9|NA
TGTGCCAGCAGCTTCGGCCGGGATTCACCCCTCCACTTT
CASSFGRDSPLHF
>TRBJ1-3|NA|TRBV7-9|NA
TGTGCCAGCAGGACGAGACAGACCTCTGGAAACACCATATATTTT
CASRTRQTSGNTIYF
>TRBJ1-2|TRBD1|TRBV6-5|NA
TGTGCCAGCAGTTACTCGTGGGGACAGGGGGCAAGGGGCTACACCTTC
CASSYSWGQGARGYTF
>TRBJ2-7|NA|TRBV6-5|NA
TGTGCCAGCAGTTACTCTTCACAGGGGGGGGTCGAGCAGTACTTC
CASSYSSQGGVEQYF
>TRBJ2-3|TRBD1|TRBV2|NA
TGTGCCAGCGGTCAGACAGGGAGTGACGGGGATACGCAGTATTTT
CASGQTGSDGDTQYF
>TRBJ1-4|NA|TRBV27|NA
TGTGCCAGCAGTTCCAGGGATTCTAATGAAAAACTGTTTTTT
CASSSRDSNEKLFF
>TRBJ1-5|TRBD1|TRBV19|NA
TGTGCCAGTAGTATAGATGCGACAGGGTATTTACGGCCCCAGCATTTT
CASSIDATGYLRPQHF
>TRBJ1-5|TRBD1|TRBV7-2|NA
TGTGCCAGCAGCCCACAGGGGAGCGGCAATCAGCCCCAGCATTTT
CASSPQGSGNQPQHF
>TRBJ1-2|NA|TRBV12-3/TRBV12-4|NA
TGTGCCAGCAGGCGGCGGGAGGACTATGGCTACACCTTC
CASRRREDYGYTF
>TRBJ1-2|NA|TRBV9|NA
TGTGCCAGCAGCGCGAGACCCGGGGTTGACTATGGCTACACCTTC
CASSARPGVDYGYTF
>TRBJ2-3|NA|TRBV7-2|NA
TGTGCCAGCAGCCCCAGACTACCGAGCACAGATACGCAGTATTTT
CASSPRLPSTDTQYF
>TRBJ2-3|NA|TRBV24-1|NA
TGTGCCACCAGTTCGTACGAGAACACAGATACGCAGTATTTT
CATSSYENTDTQYF
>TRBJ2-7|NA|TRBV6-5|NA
TGTGCCAGCAGTAAAACGGGCCAGGGTACCTACGAGCAGTACTTC
CASSKTGQGTYEQYF
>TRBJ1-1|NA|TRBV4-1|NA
TGCGCCAGCAGCCAAGAGGACAGATCTTTCACTGAAGCTTTCTTT
CASSQEDRSFTEAFF
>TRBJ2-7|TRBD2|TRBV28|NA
TGTGCCAGCAGTTTACGGGGGGGCCCCGAGCAGTACTTC
CASSLRGGPEQYF
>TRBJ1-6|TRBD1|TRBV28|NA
TGTGCCAGCAGTTTAACCGGGACAGGGTGGAGGTATAATTCACCCCTCCACTTT
CASSLTGTGWRYNSPLHF
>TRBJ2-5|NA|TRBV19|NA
TGTGCCAGTAGTATACCGGAGGGGACCCAGTACTTC
CASSIPEGTQYF
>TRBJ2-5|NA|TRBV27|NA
TGTGCCAGCAGTTTAATTGACAGCCAAGAGACCCAGTACTTC
CASSLIDSQETQYF
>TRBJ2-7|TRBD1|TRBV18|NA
TGTGCCAGCTCACCCGGACAGGCCTCCTACGAGCAGTACTTC
CASSPGQASYEQYF
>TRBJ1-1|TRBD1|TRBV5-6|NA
TGTGCCAGCAGCCCGGGACAGGGCGAAGCTTTCTTT
CASSPGQGEAFF
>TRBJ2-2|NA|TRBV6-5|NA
TGTGCCAGCAGACGGTCGAACACCGGGGAGCTGTTTTTT
CASRRSNTGELFF
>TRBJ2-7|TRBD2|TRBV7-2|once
TGTGCCAGCAGCTTACCCTCCCGGACTAGCGGGGCTACAGGGGAGCAGTACTTC
CASSLPSRTSGATGEQYF
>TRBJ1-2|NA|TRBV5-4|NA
TGTGCCAGCAGCTTGGCTACAGGGTATGGCTACACCTTC
CASSLATGYGYTF
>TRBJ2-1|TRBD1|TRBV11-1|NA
TGTGCCAGCAGCTTAGCCCCACAGGGGGCCTTGAACAATGAGCAGTTCTTC
CASSLAPQGALNNEQFF
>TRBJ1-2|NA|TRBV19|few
TGTGCCAGTAGTATAGATCTTACCAGGGTCTATGGCTACACCTTC
CASSIDLTRVYGYTF
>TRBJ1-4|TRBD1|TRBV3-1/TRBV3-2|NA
TGTGCCAGCAGCCCGACAGGGGCTAATGAAAAACTGTTTTTT
CASSPTGANEKLFF
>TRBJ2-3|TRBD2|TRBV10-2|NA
TGCGCCAGCAGAGGACTAGCGGCAGATACGCAGTATTTT
CASRGLAADTQYF
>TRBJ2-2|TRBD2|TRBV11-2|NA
TGTGCCAGCAGCTTAGTGGGGACTAGCGGGGGTATGAACGGGGAGCTGTTTTTT
CASSLVGTSGGMNGELFF
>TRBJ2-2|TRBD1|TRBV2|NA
TGTGCCAGCATCGGGACAGGGGGAATAAAGCAGAACACCGGGGAGCTGTTTTTT
CASIGTGGIKQNTGELFF
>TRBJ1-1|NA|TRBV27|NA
TGTGCCAGCAGTTCCTTAGATTTGAACACTGAAGCTTTCTTT
CASSSLDLNTEAFF
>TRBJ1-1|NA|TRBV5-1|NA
TGCGCCAGCAGCTCGGACAGCATGAACACTGAAGCTTTCTTT
CASSSDSMNTEAFF
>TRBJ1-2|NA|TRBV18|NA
TGTGCCAGCTCACCGTCCGGGAACTATGGCTACACCTTC
CASSPSGNYGYTF
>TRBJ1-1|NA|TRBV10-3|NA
TGTGCCATCAGTGACCTCCAGACTTCAGATTTGAACACTGAAGCTTTCTTT
CAISDLQTSDLNTEAFF
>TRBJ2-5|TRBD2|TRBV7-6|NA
TGTGCCAGCAGCCCCCTCTTCGGGGGGATAGAGACCCAGTACTTC
CASSPLFGGIETQYF
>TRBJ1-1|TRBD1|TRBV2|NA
TGTGCCAGCAGTGCCGGGACAGGGTTCACTGAAGCTTTCTTT
CASSAGTGFTEAFF
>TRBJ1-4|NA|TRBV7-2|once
TGTGCCAGCAGCTTAGGTCCGGCAGGGACTAATGAAAAACTGTTTTTT
CASSLGPAGTNEKLFF
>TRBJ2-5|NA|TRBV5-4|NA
TGTGCCAGCAGCTTGGTACGGGGATTGGCGGACCAAGAGACCCAGTACTTC
CASSLVRGLADQETQYF